These 11 T cell receptor beta chains share one sample of origin, sequenced in a study of cytomegalovirus exposure and HLA in healthy donors. In the PCR, 60 Vbeta and 13 Jbeta primers were used. TCRdb keeps only in-frame clones here, not all; method: immunoSEQ multiplex PCR. This repertoire shows around 160,000 clones, 77% found once; its top ten account for 7% to 9%. Sequencing was performed on PBMCs. Receptor source: a male donor in good health and CMV-seropositive.

A few counts support this clone. The chain combines TRBV6-1 with TRBJ1-5; TRBD1 might be the D (6 bases). The CDR3 loop spans 15 amino acids. The ends were cut back, 5 bases at V and 2 bases at J, with 13 bases in the middle. CDR1 is MNHNS and CDR2 is SASEGT in the germline V gene. CDR3 protein: CASSSTGGGNQPQHF. The CDR3 coding sequence is TGTGCCAGCAGTTCGACAGGAGGCGGCAATCAGCCCCAGCATTTT.

The V and J genes are TRBV4-2 and TRBJ1-2; D perhaps matches TRBD1 (6 bases). The CDR3 totals 18 residues. Trimming cost V 2 bases and J 5 bases, with 24 bases left between them. Looked up from germline, CDR1 is LGHNA and CDR2 is YNFKEQ. CDR3 in amino acids: CASSQYSGVGEFSYGYTF. The CDR3 DNA sequence: TGTGCCAGCAGCCAATATTCAGGGGTGGGAGAGTTCTCATATGGCTACACCTTC.

The J gene is TRBJ2-1, the V gene TRBV5-1, with 7 bases identical to TRBD1. In germline, CDR1 is SGHRS, CDR2 YFSETQ. Germline trimming cut 4 bases from V and 0 bases from J; bases unmatched to any gene: 4. This CDR3 spans 15 amino acids. This CDR3 is CASSPRDSSYNEQFF. CDR3 bases: TGCGCCAGCAGCCCCCGGGACAGCTCCTACAATGAGCAGTTCTTC.

The chain combines TRBV29-1 with TRBJ1-6; TRBD1 agrees at 7 bases. This CDR3 contains 14 residues. J lost 7 bases, V lost 7 bases, and 10 bases had no gene match. The V gene's germline CDR1 is SQVTM and CDR2 ANQGSEA. The CDR3 coding sequence is TGCAGCGCCTCCGGACAGGAGGTCAATTCACCCCTCCACTTT. Its protein is CSASGQEVNSPLHF. The complete variable domain, with remaining parts taken from reference TRBV29-1 and TRBJ1-6, reads SAVISQKPSRDICQRGTSLTIQCQVDSQVTMMFWYRQQPGQSLTLIATANQGSEATYESGFVIDKFPISRPNLTFSTLTVSNMSPEDSSIYLCSASGQEVNSPLHFGNGTRLTVT.

The rearrangement links TRBV7-8 to TRBJ2-5; 12 bases match TRBD2. The CDR3 has 15 amino acids. Trimming took 3 bases from V and 5 from J; bases not matched to a gene: 4. Germline CDR1 reads SGHVS; CDR2 reads FQNEAQ. The DNA for the CDR3 is TGTGCCAGCAGCTTCCTAGCGGGGGGGCCCGAGACCCAGTACTTC. Amino acids: CASSFLAGGPETQYF.

The sample holds one count of this clone. The gene calls are TRBV11-2 and TRBJ1-2, with D maybe TRBD1 (5 bases). The CDR3 has 17 residues. Germline lookup yields CDR1 SGHAT and CDR2 FQNNGV. V was trimmed by 4 bases and J by 4 bases, leaving 22 bases between them. The CDR3 sequence is CASSSMARQGFFYGYTF. CDR3 DNA: TGTGCCAGCAGCTCAATGGCTAGGCAGGGTTTTTTCTATGGCTACACCTTC.

The V gene is TRBV4-1, the J gene TRBJ2-2, with TRBD1 as a possible D gene (5 bases). Trimming shortened V by 0 bases and J by 2 bases, and 10 bases separated the two germline ends. CDR3 size: 16 residues. CDR1 is MGHRA and CDR2 is YSYEKL in the germline V gene. The CDR3 DNA sequence: TGCGCCAGCAGCCAAGAGGCAGGGTTTAACACCGGGGAGCTGTTTTTT. Protein: CASSQEAGFNTGELFF.

The chain recombines TRBV6-4 with TRBJ1-5; weak D call: TRBD1 (5 bases). V lost 6 bases, J lost 10 bases, and 16 bases lay in between. Looked up from germline, CDR1 is MRHNA and CDR2 is SNTAGT. This CDR3 comprises 13 residues. For the CDR3, the DNA is TGTGCCAGCAGGCAGAGGACATCAATACCCCAGCATTTT. Amino acid sequence: CASRQRTSIPQHF.

The chain uses TRBV4-1 and TRBJ2-7, with TRBD1 matching 9 bases. Germline lookup yields CDR1 MGHRA and CDR2 YSYEKL. CDR3 size: 17 residues. Trimming at V came to 0 bases and at J to 1 base, leaving 7 bases not matched to a gene. CDR3 sequence (DNA): TGCGCCAGCAGCCAAGATGGGGGACAGGGAAGGTCCTACGAGCAGTACTTC. This translates into CASSQDGGQGRSYEQYF.

V is TRBV13 and J is TRBJ1-2; a weak D match, TRBD1 (5 bases). This CDR3 has 13 residues. V gave up 4 bases and J gave up 3 bases, with 9 bases separating them. CDR1 and CDR2 (germline): PRHDT, FYEKMQ (reference sequence). CDR3 sequence: CASSSPGYYGYTF. CDR3 DNA: TGTGCCAGCAGCTCCCCAGGGTACTATGGCTACACCTTC.

The chain recombines TRBV5-5 with TRBJ2-7, with 8 bases lining up with TRBD1. This CDR3 has 12 residues. Germline CDR1 and CDR2: SGHKS and YYEKEE (reference sequence). With 7 bases clipped from V and 4 bases from J, the junction kept 4 bases outside the gene matches. The CDR3 here is CASLDREYEQYF. DNA for the CDR3: TGTGCCAGCCTGGACAGGGAATACGAGCAGTACTTC.